Detailed here is one T cell receptor beta chain. No DNA is shown, since the ends of the CDR3 on it are uncertain; the CDR3 is the one TCRdb lists. Germline V gene lookup returns CDR1 MGHRA and CDR2 YSYEKL. The CDR3 adds up to 19 amino acids, both ends counted. These data are taken from a study of blood T cell repertoires in COVID-19. Overall study: Donors in the United States, Italy and Spain gave samples during acute or convalescent COVID-19. Nucleic acid was either cDNA or gDNA, and it came from T cells, B-cell-depleted T cells, or PBMCs.

In the authors' methods: Estimates of nucleated cell counts were drawn from the amplification of reference gene primers. Sequenced by immunoSEQ multiplex PCR; TCRdb stores in-frame clones only, minus some. V and J calls and clone size come straight from that table; D and trimming were deduced from the DNA. This sample carries some 210,000 clones, about 91% of them seen once, and the ten largest clones take about 4.8%. V and J are TRBV4-1 and TRBJ2-1; TRBD1 reflects the table's D call only, with no check against the DNA. The sequencing sample was made of peripheral blood. The TCR comes from a woman aged 40 to 50 with acute or convalescent COVID-19. CDR3: CASSQGRTAWGQGSGRRFF.